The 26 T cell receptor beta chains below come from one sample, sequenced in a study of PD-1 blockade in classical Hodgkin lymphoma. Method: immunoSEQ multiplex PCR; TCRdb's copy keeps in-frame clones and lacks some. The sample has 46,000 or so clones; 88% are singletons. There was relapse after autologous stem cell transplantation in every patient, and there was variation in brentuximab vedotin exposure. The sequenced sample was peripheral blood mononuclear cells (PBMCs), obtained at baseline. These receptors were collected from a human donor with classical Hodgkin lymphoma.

The CDR3, as DNA: TGTGCCAGCAGTGAACTCTCTGTGGGACCGTACTATGGCTACACCTTC. This translates into CASSELSVGPYYGYTF. The V call is TRBV6-1, the J call TRBJ1-2; TRBD1 might be the D (5 bases). The CDR3 runs to 16 residues. Trimming cost V 2 bases and J 3 bases, with 16 bases left between them. CDR1 and CDR2 from the germline V gene are MNHNS and SASEGT.

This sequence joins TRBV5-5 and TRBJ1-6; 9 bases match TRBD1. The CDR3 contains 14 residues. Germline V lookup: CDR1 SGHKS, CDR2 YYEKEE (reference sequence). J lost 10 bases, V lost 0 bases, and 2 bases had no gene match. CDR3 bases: TGTGCCAGCAGCTTGGGACAGGGGGGCTCACCCCTCCACTTT. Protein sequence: CASSLGQGGSPLHF.

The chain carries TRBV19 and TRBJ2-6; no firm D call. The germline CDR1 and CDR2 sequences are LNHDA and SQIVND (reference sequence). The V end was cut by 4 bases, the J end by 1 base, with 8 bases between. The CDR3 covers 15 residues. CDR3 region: CASSTKNSGANVLTF. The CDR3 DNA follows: TGTGCCAGTAGTACCAAGAATTCTGGGGCCAACGTCCTGACTTTC. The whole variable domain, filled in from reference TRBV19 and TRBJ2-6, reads DGGITQSPKYLFRKEGQNVTLSCEQNLNHDAMYWYRQDPGQGLRLIYYSQIVNDFQKGDIAEGYSVSREKKESFPLTVTSAQKNPTAFYLCASSTKNSGANVLTFGAGSRLTVL.

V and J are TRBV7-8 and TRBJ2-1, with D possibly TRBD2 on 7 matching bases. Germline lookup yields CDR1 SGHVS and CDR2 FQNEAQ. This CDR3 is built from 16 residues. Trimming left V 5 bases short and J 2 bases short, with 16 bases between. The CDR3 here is CASSALEGGAYNEQFF. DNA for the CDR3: TGTGCCAGCAGCGCCCTCGAGGGGGGGGCCTACAATGAGCAGTTCTTC.

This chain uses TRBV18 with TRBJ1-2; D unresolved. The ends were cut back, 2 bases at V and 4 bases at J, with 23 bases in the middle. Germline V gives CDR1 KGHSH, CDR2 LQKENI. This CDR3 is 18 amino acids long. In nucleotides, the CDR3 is TGTGCCAGCTCACCAGAGGGCGGGAGACACTCAACCCTCTATGGCTACACCTTC. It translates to CASSPEGGRHSTLYGYTF. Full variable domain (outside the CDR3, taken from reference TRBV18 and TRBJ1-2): NAGVMQNPRHLVRRRGQEARLRCSPMKGHSHVYWYRQLPEEGLKFMVYLQKENIIDESGMPKERFSAEFPKEGPSILRIQQVVRGDSAAYFCASSPEGGRHSTLYGYTFGSGTRLTVV.

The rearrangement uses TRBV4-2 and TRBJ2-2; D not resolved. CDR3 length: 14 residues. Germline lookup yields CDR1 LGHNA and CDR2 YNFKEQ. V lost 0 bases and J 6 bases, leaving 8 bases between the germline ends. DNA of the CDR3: TGTGCCAGCAGCCAAGAGGCCCTGGCCGGGGAGCTGTTTTTT. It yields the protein CASSQEALAGELFF.

The CDR3 nucleotides are TGTGCCAGTAGTGCTTCAGGGCAGGGAATTTACGAGCAGTACTTC. Its protein product is CASSASGQGIYEQYF. The chain has TRBV19 and TRBJ2-7; TRBD1 might be the D (5 bases). The CDR3 sequence is 15 residues long. Germline V gene sequence: CDR1 LNHDA, CDR2 SQIVND (reference sequence). V was cut by 5 bases and J by 4 bases, with 18 bases left in between.

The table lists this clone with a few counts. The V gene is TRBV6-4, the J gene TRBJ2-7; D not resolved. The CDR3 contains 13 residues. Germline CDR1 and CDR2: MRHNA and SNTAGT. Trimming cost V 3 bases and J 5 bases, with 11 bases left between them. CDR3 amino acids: CASSEEHGHEQYF. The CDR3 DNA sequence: TGTGCCAGCAGTGAGGAACACGGCCACGAGCAGTACTTC.

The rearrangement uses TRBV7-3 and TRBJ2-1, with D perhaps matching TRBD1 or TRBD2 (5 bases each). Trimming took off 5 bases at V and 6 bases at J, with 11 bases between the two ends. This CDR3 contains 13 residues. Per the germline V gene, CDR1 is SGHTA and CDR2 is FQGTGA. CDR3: CASSPLGVNEQFF. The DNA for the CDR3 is TGTGCCAGCAGCCCTTTGGGGGTCAATGAGCAGTTCTTC. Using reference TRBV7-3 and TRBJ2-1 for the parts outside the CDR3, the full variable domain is GAGVSQTPSNKVTEKGKYVELRCDPISGHTALYWYRQSLGQGPEFLIYFQGTGAADDSGLPNDRFFAVRPEGSVSTLKIQRTERGDSAVYLCASSPLGVNEQFFGPGTRLTVL.

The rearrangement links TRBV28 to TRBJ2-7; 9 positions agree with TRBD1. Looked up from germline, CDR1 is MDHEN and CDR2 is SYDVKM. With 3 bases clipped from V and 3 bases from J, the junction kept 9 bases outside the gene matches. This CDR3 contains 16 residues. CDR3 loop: CASSFFGQGRDYEQYF. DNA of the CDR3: TGTGCCAGCAGTTTCTTCGGACAGGGGAGAGACTACGAGCAGTACTTC.

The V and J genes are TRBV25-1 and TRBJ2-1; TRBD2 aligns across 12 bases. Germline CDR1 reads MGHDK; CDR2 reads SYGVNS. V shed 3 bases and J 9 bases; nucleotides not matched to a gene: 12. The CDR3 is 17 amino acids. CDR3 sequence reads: CASSDTLPSGGAIEQFF. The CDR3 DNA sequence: TGTGCCAGCAGTGATACTCTTCCTAGCGGGGGGGCCATTGAGCAGTTCTTC.

The CDR3 loop reads CASSHTTGGGETQYF. In DNA form, the CDR3 reads TGTGCCAGCAGTCATACGACAGGGGGCGGGGAGACCCAGTACTTC. The chain links TRBV28 to TRBJ2-5; 10 bases are a match to TRBD1. CDR3 length: 15 amino acids. Trimming at V came to 5 bases and at J to 5 bases, leaving 8 bases not matched to a gene. Germline values: CDR1 MDHEN, CDR2 SYDVKM. The full variable domain, completed using reference TRBV28 and TRBJ2-5, is DVKVTQSSRYLVKRTGEKVFLECVQDMDHENMFWYRQDPGLGLRLIYFSYDVKMKEKGDIPEGYSVSREKKERFSLILESASTNQTSMYLCASSHTTGGGETQYFGPGTRLLVL.

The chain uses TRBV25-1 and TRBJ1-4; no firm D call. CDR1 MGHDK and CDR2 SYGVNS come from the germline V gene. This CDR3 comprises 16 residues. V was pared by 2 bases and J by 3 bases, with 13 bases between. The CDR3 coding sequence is TGTGCCAGCAGTGAACTGGCCGGGGTAGCTAATGAAAAACTGTTTTTT. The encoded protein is CASSELAGVANEKLFF.

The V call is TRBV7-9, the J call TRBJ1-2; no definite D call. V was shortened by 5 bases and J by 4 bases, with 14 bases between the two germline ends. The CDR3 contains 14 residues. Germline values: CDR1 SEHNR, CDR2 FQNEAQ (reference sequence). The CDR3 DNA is TGTGCCAGCAGCCCGGACTCCTGGACCTATGGCTACACCTTC. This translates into CASSPDSWTYGYTF.

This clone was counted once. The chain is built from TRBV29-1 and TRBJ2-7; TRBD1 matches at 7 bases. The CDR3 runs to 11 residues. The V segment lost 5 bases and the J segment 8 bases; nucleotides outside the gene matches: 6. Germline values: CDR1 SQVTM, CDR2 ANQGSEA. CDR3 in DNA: TGCAGCGTTCCCACAGGGGACAAGCAGTACTTC. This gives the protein CSVPTGDKQYF.

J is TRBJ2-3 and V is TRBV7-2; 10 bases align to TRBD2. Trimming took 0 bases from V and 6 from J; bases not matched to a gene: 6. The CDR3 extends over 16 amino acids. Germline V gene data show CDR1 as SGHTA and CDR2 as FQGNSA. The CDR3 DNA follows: TGTGCCAGCAGCTTAGCGCTAGCGGGAGTAGGTGATACGCAGTATTTT. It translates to CASSLALAGVGDTQYF.

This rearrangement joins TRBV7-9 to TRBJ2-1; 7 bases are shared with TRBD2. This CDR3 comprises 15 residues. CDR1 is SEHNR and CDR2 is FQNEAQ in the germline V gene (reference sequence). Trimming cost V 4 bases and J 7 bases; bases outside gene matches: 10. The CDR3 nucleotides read TGTGCCAGCAGCTACGAGCGGGGCGAAGGGAATGAGCAGTTCTTC. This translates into CASSYERGEGNEQFF. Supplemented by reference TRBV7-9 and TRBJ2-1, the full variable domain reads DTGVSQNPRHKITKRGQNVTFRCDPISEHNRLYWYRQTLGQGPEFLTYFQNEAQLEKSRLLSDRFSAERPKGSFSTLEIQRTEQGDSAMYLCASSYERGEGNEQFFGPGTRLTVL.

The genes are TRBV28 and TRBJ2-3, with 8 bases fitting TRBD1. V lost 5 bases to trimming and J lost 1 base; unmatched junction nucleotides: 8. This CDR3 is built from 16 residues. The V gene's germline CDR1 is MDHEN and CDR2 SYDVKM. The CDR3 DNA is TGTGCCAGCAGTGAAATCACAGGGGGACGCACAGATACGCAGTATTTT. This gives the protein CASSEITGGRTDTQYF. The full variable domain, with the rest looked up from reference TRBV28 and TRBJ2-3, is DVKVTQSSRYLVKRTGEKVFLECVQDMDHENMFWYRQDPGLGLRLIYFSYDVKMKEKGDIPEGYSVSREKKERFSLILESASTNQTSMYLCASSEITGGRTDTQYFGPGTRLTVL.

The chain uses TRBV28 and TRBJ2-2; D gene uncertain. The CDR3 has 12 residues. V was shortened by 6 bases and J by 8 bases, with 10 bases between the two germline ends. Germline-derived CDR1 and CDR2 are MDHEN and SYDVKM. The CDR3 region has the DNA TGTGCCAGCAGAACAACAGAGGGGGAGCTGTTTTTT. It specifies CASRTTEGELFF.

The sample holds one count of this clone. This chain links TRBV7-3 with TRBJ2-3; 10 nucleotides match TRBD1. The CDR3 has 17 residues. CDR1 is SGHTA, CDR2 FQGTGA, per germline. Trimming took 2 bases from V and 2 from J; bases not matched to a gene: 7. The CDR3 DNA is TGTGCCAGCAGCTTAGGGTTCGGGACAGGGGTCACAGATACGCAGTATTTT. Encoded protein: CASSLGFGTGVTDTQYF.

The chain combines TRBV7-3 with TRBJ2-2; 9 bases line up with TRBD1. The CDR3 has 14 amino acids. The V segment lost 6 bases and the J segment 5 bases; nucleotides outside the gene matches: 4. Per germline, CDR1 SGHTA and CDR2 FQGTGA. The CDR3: CASRRQGDTGELFF. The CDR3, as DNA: TGTGCCAGCAGGAGACAGGGGGATACCGGGGAGCTGTTTTTT.

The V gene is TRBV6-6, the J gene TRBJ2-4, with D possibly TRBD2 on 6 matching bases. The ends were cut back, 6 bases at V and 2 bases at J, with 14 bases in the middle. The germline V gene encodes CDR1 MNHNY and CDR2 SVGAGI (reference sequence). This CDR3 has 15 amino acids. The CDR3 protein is CASSYGGATKNIQYF. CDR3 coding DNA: TGTGCCAGCAGCTATGGCGGGGCCACCAAAAACATTCAGTACTTC.

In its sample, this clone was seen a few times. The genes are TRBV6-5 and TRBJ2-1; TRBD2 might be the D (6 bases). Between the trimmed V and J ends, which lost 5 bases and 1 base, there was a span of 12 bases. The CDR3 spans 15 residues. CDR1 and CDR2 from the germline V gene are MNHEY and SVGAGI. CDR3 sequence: CASSAWGESYNEQFF. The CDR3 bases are TGTGCCAGCAGTGCCTGGGGGGAGTCCTACAATGAGCAGTTCTTC.

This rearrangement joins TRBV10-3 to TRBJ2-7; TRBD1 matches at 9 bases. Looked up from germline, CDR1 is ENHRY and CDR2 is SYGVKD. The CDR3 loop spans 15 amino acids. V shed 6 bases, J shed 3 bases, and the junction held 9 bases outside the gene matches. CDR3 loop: CAIRLDPGQGYEQYF. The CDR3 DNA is TGTGCCATCAGACTAGATCCGGGACAGGGCTACGAGCAGTACTTC.

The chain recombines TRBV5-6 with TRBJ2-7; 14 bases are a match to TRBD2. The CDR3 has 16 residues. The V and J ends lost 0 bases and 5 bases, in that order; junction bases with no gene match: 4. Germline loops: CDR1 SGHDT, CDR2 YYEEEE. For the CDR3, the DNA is TGTGCCAGCAGCTTGGGACTAGCGGGAGGGCCCCACGAGCAGTACTTC. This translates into CASSLGLAGGPHEQYF.

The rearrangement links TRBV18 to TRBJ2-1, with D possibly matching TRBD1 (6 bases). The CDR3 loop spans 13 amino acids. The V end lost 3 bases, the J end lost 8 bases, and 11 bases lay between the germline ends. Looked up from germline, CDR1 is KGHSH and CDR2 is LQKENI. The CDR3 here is CASSPLGAHEQFF. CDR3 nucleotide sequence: TGTGCCAGCTCACCGTTGGGGGCCCATGAGCAGTTCTTC.